This record looks at one TCR beta chain sequence and its context. Its specificity is unknown. CDR1 SGHAT and CDR2 FQNNGV come from the germline V gene. Trimming removed 5 bases from V and 0 bases from J, with 23 bases in between. This CDR3 has 18 residues. These data are taken from a study of T cell responses to AZD1222 COVID-19 vaccine. Study-wide results and limits: The CD4 TCRs associated with vaccination extended across spike and predominated at 160-218 and 743-854. The study reported that nearly half of spike-specific TCRs target unmutated variant regions. Compared with day 0, the breadth and depth of the Spike-specific TCR repertoire rose significantly after two doses of AZD1222. Clonal diversity was possibly underestimated; the donors were predominantly white British and more often female.

Only in-frame clones appear in the TCRdb table, and some are missing; sequencing was by immunoSEQ multiplex PCR. Among approximately 110,000 clones listed, roughly nine tenths were seen once. This chain uses TRBV11-2 with TRBJ2-7, with D unresolved. The sequence came from an adult in good health. The sequences come from peripheral blood, collected on day 0 of AZD1222 vaccination. The CDR3 DNA is TGTGCCAGCAGCCTGGGCGCCTACGACACAAGCTTCTCCTACGAGCAGTACTTC. As protein: CASSLGAYDTSFSYEQYF.